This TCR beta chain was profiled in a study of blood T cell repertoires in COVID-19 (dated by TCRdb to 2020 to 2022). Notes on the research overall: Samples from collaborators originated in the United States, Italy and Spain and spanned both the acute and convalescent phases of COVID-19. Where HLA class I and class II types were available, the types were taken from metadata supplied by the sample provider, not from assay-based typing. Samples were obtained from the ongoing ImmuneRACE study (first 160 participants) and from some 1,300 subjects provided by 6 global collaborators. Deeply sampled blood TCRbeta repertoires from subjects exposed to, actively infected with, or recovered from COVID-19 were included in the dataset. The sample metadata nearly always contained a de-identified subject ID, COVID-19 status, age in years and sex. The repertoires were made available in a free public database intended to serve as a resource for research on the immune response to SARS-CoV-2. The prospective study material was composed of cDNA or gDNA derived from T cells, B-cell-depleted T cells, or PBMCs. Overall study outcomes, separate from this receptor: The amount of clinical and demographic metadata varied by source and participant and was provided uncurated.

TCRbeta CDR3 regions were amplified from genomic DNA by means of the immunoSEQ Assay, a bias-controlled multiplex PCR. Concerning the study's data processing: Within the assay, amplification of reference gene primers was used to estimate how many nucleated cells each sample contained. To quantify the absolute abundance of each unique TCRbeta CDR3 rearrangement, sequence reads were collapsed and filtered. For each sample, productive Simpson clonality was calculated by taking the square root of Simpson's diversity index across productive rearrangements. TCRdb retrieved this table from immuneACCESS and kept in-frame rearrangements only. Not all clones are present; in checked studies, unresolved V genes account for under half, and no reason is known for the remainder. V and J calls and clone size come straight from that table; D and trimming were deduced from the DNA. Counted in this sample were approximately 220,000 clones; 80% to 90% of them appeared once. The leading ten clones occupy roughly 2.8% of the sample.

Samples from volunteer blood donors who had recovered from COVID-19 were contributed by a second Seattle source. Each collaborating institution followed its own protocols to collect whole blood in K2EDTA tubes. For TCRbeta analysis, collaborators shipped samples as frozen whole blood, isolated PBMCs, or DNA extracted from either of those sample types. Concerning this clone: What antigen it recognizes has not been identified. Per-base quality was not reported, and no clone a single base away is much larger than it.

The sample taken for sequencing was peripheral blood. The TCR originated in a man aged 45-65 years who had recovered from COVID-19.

Here the CDR3 is given as CASSSTGGGRKATNTGELFF. The DNA sequence is as follows: TGTGCCAGCAGCTCAACGGGGGGCGGGAGGAAGGCCACGAACACCGGGGAGCTGTTTTTT. The V and J genes are TRBV12-1 and TRBJ2-2; the table assigns TRBD2, which was not confirmed against the DNA. TRBV12-1 is reported as a pseudogene. The CDR3 covers 20 residues, taking in both the cysteine and the phenylalanine. The entry retains the CDR3 DNA only, 60 bases that are in frame from base 1.